This record looks at one T cell receptor (beta chain) sequence and its context. This clone has a handful of counts. Its antigen is currently not known. It has no much larger one-base neighbor in the sample; base qualities were not kept. Samples from volunteer blood donors who had recovered from COVID-19 were contributed by a second Seattle source. The collaborating institutions used their own protocols to collect whole blood in K2EDTA tubes. For TCRbeta analysis, collaborators shipped samples in one of three forms: frozen whole blood, isolated PBMCs, or DNA extracted from either of those sample types. These data come from a study of blood T cell repertoires in COVID-19 (dated by TCRdb to the early 2020s). In terms of the full investigation: Samples from collaborators originated in the United States, Italy and Spain and spanned both the acute and convalescent phases of COVID-19. The repertoires were released in a freely available public database meant as a resource for research on the immune response to SARS-CoV-2. Nearly every sample came with metadata listing a de-identified subject ID, COVID-19 status, age in years and sex. The samples were drawn from the first 160 participants of the ongoing ImmuneRACE study and from 1,254 subjects provided by 6 global collaborators. HLA class I and class II types, where available, came from metadata supplied by the sample provider rather than from assay-based typing. The prospective study material was composed of cDNA or gDNA derived from T cells, B-cell-depleted T cells, or PBMCs. The dataset comprised deeply sampled blood TCRbeta repertoires from subjects exposed to, actively infected with, or recovered from COVID-19.

As encoded in the germline V gene, CDR1 is MNHNS while CDR2 is SASEGT. V and J are truncated by 1 base and 8 bases respectively, leaving an intervening sequence of 11 bases. From the cysteine up to the phenylalanine, the CDR3 has a length of 14 residues. Here the CDR3 DNA is all that survives: 42 bases in frame from base 1. TCRbeta CDR3 regions were amplified from genomic DNA using the immunoSEQ Assay, a bias-controlled multiplex PCR. The authors' pipeline ran thus. Nucleated cell counts per sample were estimated from amplification of reference gene primers within the assay. To quantify the absolute abundance of each unique TCRbeta CDR3 rearrangement, sequence reads were collapsed and filtered. Productive Simpson clonality was computed per sample as the square root of Simpson's diversity index over productive rearrangements. TCRdb retrieved this table from immuneACCESS and kept in-frame rearrangements only. Not all clones are present; in checked studies, unresolved V genes account for under half, and no reason is known for the remainder. Clonal size and the V and J genes are those of that table, whereas D and trimming came from the DNA. This sample comprises about 92,000 clones, roughly 80% of them detected only once. The top ten constitute approximately 8.9% of the sample.

Results and caveats for the whole study, not just this receptor: The amount of clinical and demographic metadata varied by source and participant and was provided uncurated.

The chain links TRBV6-1 with TRBJ1-4, with the D gene too uncertain to name. The source material was peripheral blood. The sequence was collected from a man aged 45 to 65 who had recovered from COVID-19. The sequenced DNA is TGTGCCAGCAGTGAAGGACGGAGGTGGGAAAAACTGTTTTTT. Protein translation: CASSEGRRWEKLFF.